This T cell receptor (beta chain) was sequenced during a study of regulatory T cells in long-lasting Graves disease. The authors built TCR beta libraries using iRepertoire HTBI primers and Arm-PCR of CDR3 regions. MiXCR was run by TCRdb on the multiplex PCR reads, yielding one entry per CDR3 protein. The data show 450,000 to 650,000 distinct CDR3 sequences, 15% to 20% seen once. Germline lookup yields CDR1 SNHLY and CDR2 FYNNEI. V was trimmed by 6 bases and J by 8 bases, leaving 13 bases between them. There are 12 residues in the CDR3. This sample's time point: newly diagnosed GD, antithyroid drugs for less than 3 months. PBMCs were the source of the RNA used for TCR sequencing. The sample was also linked to a second study, of T cells in Graves' hyperthyroidism and ophthalmopathy. As that report states: Stable Graves' hyperthyroidism denoted no ophthalmopathy progression over 18 months. Using the HTBI primer set, a first-round RT-PCR was run on the TCR CDR3.

The chain combines TRBV2 with TRBJ1-1; D is unclear. This specimen consisted of peripheral blood mononuclear cells (PBMCs), obtained at new diagnosis, from a patient treated with antithyroid drugs. This TCR was sampled from a woman aged 35-65 years with Graves disease. CDR3 DNA: TGTGCCAGCAGGCTGGTGGACCCGGAAGCTTTCTTT. This gives the protein CASRLVDPEAFF.